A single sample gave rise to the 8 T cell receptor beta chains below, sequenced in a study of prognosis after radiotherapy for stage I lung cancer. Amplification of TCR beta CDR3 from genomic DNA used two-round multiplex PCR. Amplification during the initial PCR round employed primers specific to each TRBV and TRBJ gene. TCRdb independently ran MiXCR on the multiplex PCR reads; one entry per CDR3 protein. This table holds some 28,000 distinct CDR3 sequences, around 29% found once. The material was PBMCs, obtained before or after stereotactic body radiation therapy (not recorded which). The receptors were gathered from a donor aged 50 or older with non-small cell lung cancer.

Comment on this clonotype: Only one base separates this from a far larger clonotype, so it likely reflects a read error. For the CDR3, the DNA is TGTGCCAGCAGTGTTACCCTTGGGAGCGTTCAAGAGCCCCAGTACTTC. Amino acid sequence: CASSVTLGSVQEPQYF. The genes are TRBV6-2 or TRBV6-3 and TRBJ2-5; D is possibly TRBD2 (5 bases). The CDR3 consists of 16 residues. Per the germline V gene, CDR1 is MNHEY and CDR2 is SVGEGT.

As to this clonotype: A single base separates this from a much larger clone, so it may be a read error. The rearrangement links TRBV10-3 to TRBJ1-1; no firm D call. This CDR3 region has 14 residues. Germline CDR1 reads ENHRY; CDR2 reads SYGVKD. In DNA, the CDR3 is TGTGCCAGCAGTGAGTCGAGAATTTTAACTGAAGCTTTCTTT. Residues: CASSESRILTEAFF.

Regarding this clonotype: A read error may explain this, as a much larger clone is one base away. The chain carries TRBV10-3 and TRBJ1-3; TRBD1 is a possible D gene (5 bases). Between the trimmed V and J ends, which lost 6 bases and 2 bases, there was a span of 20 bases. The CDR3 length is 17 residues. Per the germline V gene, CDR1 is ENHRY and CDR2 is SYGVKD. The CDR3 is CAIRGYDSGRAGNTIYF. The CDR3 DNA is TGTGCCATCAGGGGCTACGACAGTGGTAGAGCTGGAAACACCATATATTTT.

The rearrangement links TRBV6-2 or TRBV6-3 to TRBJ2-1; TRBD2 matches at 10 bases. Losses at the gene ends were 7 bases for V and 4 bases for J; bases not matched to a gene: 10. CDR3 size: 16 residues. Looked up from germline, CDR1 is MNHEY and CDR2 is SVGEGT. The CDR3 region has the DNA TGTGCCAGCATTTCACCGGGACTAGCGAATTACAATGAGCAGTTCTTC. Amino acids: CASISPGLANYNEQFF.

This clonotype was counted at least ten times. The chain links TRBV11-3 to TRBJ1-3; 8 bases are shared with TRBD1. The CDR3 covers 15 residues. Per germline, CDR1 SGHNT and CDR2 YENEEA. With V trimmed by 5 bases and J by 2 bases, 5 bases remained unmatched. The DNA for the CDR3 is TGTGCCAGCAGCCCAGGACAGGGACCTGGAAACACCATATATTTT. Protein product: CASSPGQGPGNTIYF.

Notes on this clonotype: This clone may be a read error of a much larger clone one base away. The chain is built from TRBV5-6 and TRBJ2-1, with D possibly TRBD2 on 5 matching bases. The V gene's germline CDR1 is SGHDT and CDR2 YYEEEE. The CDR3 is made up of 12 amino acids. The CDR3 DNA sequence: TGTTCCAGCAGCTTGAGCGGTTTTGGGCAGTTCTTC. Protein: CSSSLSGFGQFF. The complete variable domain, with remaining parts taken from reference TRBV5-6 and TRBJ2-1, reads DAGVTQSPTHLIKTRGQQVTLRCSPKSGHDTVSWYQQALGQGPQFIFQYYEEEERQRGNFPDRFSGHQFPNYSSELNVNALLLGDSALYLCSSSLSGFGQFFGPGTRLTVL.

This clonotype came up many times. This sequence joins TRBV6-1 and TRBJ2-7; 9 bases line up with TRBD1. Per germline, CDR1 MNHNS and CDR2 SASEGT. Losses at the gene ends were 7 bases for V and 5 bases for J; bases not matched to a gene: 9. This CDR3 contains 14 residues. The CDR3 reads CASKRDRATHEQYF. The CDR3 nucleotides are TGTGCCAGCAAAAGGGACAGGGCCACCCACGAGCAGTACTTC.

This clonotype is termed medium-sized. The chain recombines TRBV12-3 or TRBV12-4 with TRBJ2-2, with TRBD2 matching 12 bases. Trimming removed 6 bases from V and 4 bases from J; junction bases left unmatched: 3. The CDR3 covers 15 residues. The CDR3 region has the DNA TGTGCCAGCAGACGGACTAGCGGGGTCACCGGGGAGCTGTTTTTT. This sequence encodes CASRRTSGVTGELFF.